This T cell receptor (beta chain) was identified during a study of blood T cell repertoires in COVID-19. Libraries were prepared by immunoSEQ multiplex PCR; TCRdb keeps only in-frame clonotypes and omits some of them. The sample contains about 160,000 clones, over 80% of which appear only once. The sample taken for sequencing was peripheral blood. The sequence was obtained from a woman aged 45 to 65 with acute or convalescent COVID-19.

CDR3 sequence reads: CASSRRWSSGDHEQFF. The CDR3 DNA follows: TGTGCCAGCAGCCGGCGATGGTCTAGCGGGGACCATGAGCAGTTCTTC. The genes are TRBV6-4 and TRBJ2-1, with TRBD2 matching 9 bases. Germline trimming cut 6 bases from V and 8 bases from J; bases unmatched to any gene: 14. The germline gives CDR1 MRHNA, CDR2 SNTAGT. This CDR3 is built from 16 residues.